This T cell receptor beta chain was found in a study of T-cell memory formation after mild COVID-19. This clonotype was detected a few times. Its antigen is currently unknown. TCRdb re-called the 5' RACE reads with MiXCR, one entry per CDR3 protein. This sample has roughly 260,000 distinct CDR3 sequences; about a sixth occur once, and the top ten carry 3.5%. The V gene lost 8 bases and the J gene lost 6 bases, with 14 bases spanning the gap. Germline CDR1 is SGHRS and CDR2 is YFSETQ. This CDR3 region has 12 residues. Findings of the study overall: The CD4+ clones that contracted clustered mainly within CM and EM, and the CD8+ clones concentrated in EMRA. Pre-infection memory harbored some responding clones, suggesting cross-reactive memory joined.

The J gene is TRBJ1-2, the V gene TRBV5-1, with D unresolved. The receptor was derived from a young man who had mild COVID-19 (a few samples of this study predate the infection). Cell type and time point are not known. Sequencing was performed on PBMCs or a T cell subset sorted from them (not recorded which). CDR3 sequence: CARSTTEDGYTF. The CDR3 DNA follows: TGCGCCAGAAGCACCACAGAGGATGGCTACACCTTC.